This T cell receptor beta chain was recovered during a study of shared clonotypes between healthy human individuals. Study outcomes and limitations: Sample collection involved blood only; tissue repertoires are likely different. Deeper or shallower sequencing was expected to change how clonotypes are shared among donors.

The assay ran at deep level. Generated by immunoSEQ multiplex PCR, the TCRdb table keeps only in-frame clones and is missing some. The sample has around 440,000 clones, 75% to 80% seen once; the top ten hold about 11%. Unsorted samples drew genomic DNA from tens of millions of PBMCs. With 3 bases clipped from V and 4 bases from J, the junction kept 3 bases outside the gene matches. CDR3 length: 15 amino acids. Germline-derived CDR1 and CDR2 are SGHNT and YYREEE (reference sequence). This clone was observed many times. Antigen unknown. This sample also contains other DNA sequences that code for the same CDR3.

The sample taken for sequencing was PBMCs. V is TRBV5-4 and J is TRBJ2-3, with 12 bases lining up with TRBD2. The receptor was derived from a woman aged 35 to 49 in good health. Some clones in this sample may be carry-over from other donors' samples. CDR3 in DNA: TGTGCCAGCAGCTATCTAGCGGGAGGGGCAGATACGCAGTATTTT. This codes for CASSYLAGGADTQYF. The variable domain in full, with the rest retrieved from reference TRBV5-4 and TRBJ2-3, is ETGVTQSPTHLIKTRGQQVTLRCSSQSGHNTVSWYQQALGQGPQFIFQYYREEENGRGNFPPRFSGLQFPNYSSELNVNALELDDSALYLCASSYLAGGADTQYFGPGTRLTVL.